Shown below are 4 T cell receptor beta chains from a single sample sequenced in a study of T cell responses to AZD1222 COVID-19 vaccine (dated by TCRdb to 2020 to 2022). The receptor library was made with the immunoSEQ multiplex PCR assay. This immuneACCESS table, as held by TCRdb, lists in-frame sequences with V and J called but not all clones. Of the missing ones, under half trace to an unresolved V gene in checked studies; the others have no known cause. This sample has over 120,000 clones in its table, and about 91% of those were observed once. The top ten clones comprise under 2% of the sample. The time point label for this specimen denotes: baseline before first vaccination. The input for sequencing was peripheral blood, taken on day 0 of AZD1222 vaccination. Receptors originate from an adult in good health.

The V call is TRBV7-2, the J call TRBJ2-1, with D hard to call. Trimming stripped 3 bases from V and 5 bases from J, with 20 bases between. The CDR3 is 17 amino acids. Looked up from germline, CDR1 is SGHTA and CDR2 is FQGNSA. This CDR3 reads CASSLSPLWTDNNEQFF. The CDR3 nucleotides read TGTGCCAGCAGCTTGTCCCCCCTTTGGACGGATAACAATGAGCAGTTCTTC.

CDR3: CASSQKERGANVLTF. The CDR3 coding sequence is TGCGCCAGCAGCCAAAAGGAGCGGGGGGCCAACGTCCTGACTTTC. V is TRBV4-1 and J is TRBJ2-6; possibly TRBD2 for D (5 bases). The CDR3 length is 15 residues. V was trimmed by 2 bases and J by 4 bases, leaving 9 bases between them. Germline CDR1 and CDR2: MGHRA and YSYEKL.

The CDR3 nucleotides are TGCAGCGTTGACGGGACAGGGGACTGGACCCAGTACTTC. Protein sequence: CSVDGTGDWTQYF. This chain links TRBV29-1 with TRBJ2-5; 10 bases line up with TRBD1. Germline trimming cut 3 bases from V and 7 bases from J; bases unmatched to any gene: 5. Germline V lookup: CDR1 SQVTM, CDR2 ANQGSEA. This CDR3 is 13 amino acids long.

This clone was detected once. The chain employs TRBV3-1 (or the pseudogene TRBV3-2) and TRBJ2-2; D gene unclear. Trimming left V 1 base short and J 3 bases short, with 15 bases between. CDR1 is LGHDT, CDR2 YNNKEL, per germline (reference sequence). The CDR3 runs 17 residues. The CDR3, as DNA: TGTGCCAGCAGCCAAGGAGGAGAACAGATGTACACCGGGGAGCTGTTTTTT. Translated: CASSQGGEQMYTGELFF.